This T cell receptor (gamma chain) comes out of a study of γδ T cells in repeated Plasmodium falciparum infection. Points from the study as a whole: Malian donors came from one small rural village, predominantly one ethnic group.

Vgamma9/Vdelta2+ and Vdelta2-negative gammadelta T cells were flow-sorted from PBMC for bulk sequencing. With CATT, TCRdb re-called clones from the multiplex PCR reads. The sample has 13,000 to 15,000 gamma-chain clones, roughly 1.7% seen once; the top ten hold more than 25%. This clone was observed a handful of times. Its antigen is not known. The TCRdb record carries a much larger clone's protein, which differs from this DNA's translation at residue 8; a read error is the likely cause, and the protein listed here is the DNA translation. CDR3 length: 12 residues. CDR1 and CDR2 (germline): GITISATS, ISYDGTV (reference sequence). V lost 1 base, J lost 11 bases, and 8 bases stayed unmatched.

Specimen: gamma-delta T cells from blood. The clonotype originates from a pool of human donors (malaria-infected and uninfected, not separated). V usage is TRGV9 and J usage is TRGJ1 or TRGJ2. The J gene comes from matching the DNA to germline here; TCRdb lacks it. For the CDR3, the DNA is TGTGCCTTGTGGGAGGTAATGGCCCAGAAACTCTTT. This gives the protein CALWEVMAQKLF.